Listed below are T cell receptor beta chains from one sample, sequenced in a study of T cell changes during pregnancy in multiple sclerosis. The data were produced by immunoSEQ multiplex PCR, yet TCRdb's version contains in-frame clones alone and is incomplete. The data show around 68,000 clones, 75% to 95% seen once. The sample here was CD4+ T cells from peripheral blood mononuclear cells, taken before pregnancy. All receptors derive from a female donor with multiple sclerosis, enrolled in a pregnancy study. Each CDR3 is given with its conserved first and last residue. Each record gives: V gene, CDR3 length, clone size, D gene, J gene, CDR3 protein, CDR3 DNA. A D gene is named only where the DNA matches it firmly. Not all rows give a size; the values are once, few, many and, for expanded clones, a class.

TRBV5-5	16	.	.	TRBJ2-1	CASSPTAGSSYNEQFF	TGTGCCAGCAGCCCCACGGCCGGGAGCTCCTACAATGAGCAGTTCTTC
TRBV5-5	15	.	.	TRBJ2-2	CASTHMAPNTGELFF	TGTGCCAGCACCCATATGGCCCCGAACACCGGGGAGCTGTTTTTT
TRBV27	14	.	.	TRBJ2-5	CASIPLKPHETQYF	TGTGCCAGCATCCCCCTAAAGCCCCATGAGACCCAGTACTTC
TRBV7-3	17	.	TRBD2	TRBJ2-1	CASSPLTSGSSYNEQFF	TGTGCCAGCAGCCCCCTGACTAGCGGGAGTTCCTACAATGAGCAGTTCTTC
TRBV6-1	12	.	TRBD2	TRBJ2-7	CAHQTSSTEQYF	TGTGCCCACCAGACTAGCAGTACCGAGCAGTACTTC
TRBV7-9	14	once	.	TRBJ2-2	CASSPRTITGELFF	TGTGCCAGCAGCCCCCGGACAATCACCGGGGAGCTGTTTTTT
TRBV5-5	13	.	.	TRBJ1-1	CASSWGGGVAAFF	TGTGCCAGCAGCTGGGGAGGAGGGGTGGCAGCTTTCTTT
TRBV7-8	17	.	TRBD2	TRBJ2-2	CASSLVFGRADTGELFF	TGTGCCAGCAGCTTAGTTTTCGGGAGGGCCGACACCGGGGAGCTGTTTTTT
TRBV7-8	14	.	TRBD1	TRBJ1-2	CASSSGQTNYGYTF	TGTGCCAGCAGCTCGGGACAGACTAACTATGGCTACACCTTC
TRBV9	15	.	TRBD2	TRBJ2-1	CASSALLEPGGEQFF	TGTGCCAGCAGCGCCTTACTAGAGCCGGGGGGGGAGCAGTTCTTC
TRBV30	14	.	TRBD1	TRBJ1-4	CAWSRTGTNEKLFF	TGTGCCTGGAGTCGGACAGGGACTAATGAAAAACTGTTTTTT
TRBV30	13	.	TRBD1	TRBJ1-5	CAWGSGGHQPQHF	TGTGCCTGGGGTTCAGGGGGTCATCAGCCCCAGCATTTT
TRBV7-6	15	.	TRBD2	TRBJ2-7	CASSSVAGSGYEQYF	TGTGCCAGCAGCTCGGTAGCGGGAAGTGGCTACGAGCAGTACTTC
TRBV6-5	11	.	.	TRBJ2-1	CASSFNNEQFF	TGTGCCAGCAGTTTCAACAATGAGCAGTTCTTC
TRBV6-4	16	once	TRBD2	TRBJ2-3	CASSDGLAGGTDTQYF	TGTGCCAGCAGTGACGGGCTAGCGGGGGGCACAGATACGCAGTATTTT
TRBV19	14	.	TRBD1	TRBJ1-2	CASSIGQGAGGYTF	TGTGCCAGTAGTATAGGACAGGGGGCCGGTGGCTACACCTTC
TRBV5-4	15	.	.	TRBJ1-1	CASSGGGPMNTEAFF	TGTGCCAGCAGCGGGGGGGGGCCCATGAACACTGAAGCTTTCTTT
TRBV5-4	17	.	TRBD2	TRBJ2-5	CASSPRKLAGNQETQYF	TGTGCCAGCAGCCCTCGTAAACTAGCGGGTAACCAAGAGACCCAGTACTTC
TRBV2	14	.	.	TRBJ2-5	CASRGRDIQETQYF	TGTGCCAGCCGAGGAAGGGACATCCAAGAGACCCAGTACTTC
TRBV10-3	12	.	TRBD1	TRBJ1-2	CAIRLGGNGYTF	TGTGCCATCAGGTTAGGGGGCAATGGCTACACCTTC
TRBV7-8	14	.	.	TRBJ1-3	CASSLGASGNTIYF	TGTGCCAGCAGCTTGGGGGCCTCTGGAAACACCATATATTTT